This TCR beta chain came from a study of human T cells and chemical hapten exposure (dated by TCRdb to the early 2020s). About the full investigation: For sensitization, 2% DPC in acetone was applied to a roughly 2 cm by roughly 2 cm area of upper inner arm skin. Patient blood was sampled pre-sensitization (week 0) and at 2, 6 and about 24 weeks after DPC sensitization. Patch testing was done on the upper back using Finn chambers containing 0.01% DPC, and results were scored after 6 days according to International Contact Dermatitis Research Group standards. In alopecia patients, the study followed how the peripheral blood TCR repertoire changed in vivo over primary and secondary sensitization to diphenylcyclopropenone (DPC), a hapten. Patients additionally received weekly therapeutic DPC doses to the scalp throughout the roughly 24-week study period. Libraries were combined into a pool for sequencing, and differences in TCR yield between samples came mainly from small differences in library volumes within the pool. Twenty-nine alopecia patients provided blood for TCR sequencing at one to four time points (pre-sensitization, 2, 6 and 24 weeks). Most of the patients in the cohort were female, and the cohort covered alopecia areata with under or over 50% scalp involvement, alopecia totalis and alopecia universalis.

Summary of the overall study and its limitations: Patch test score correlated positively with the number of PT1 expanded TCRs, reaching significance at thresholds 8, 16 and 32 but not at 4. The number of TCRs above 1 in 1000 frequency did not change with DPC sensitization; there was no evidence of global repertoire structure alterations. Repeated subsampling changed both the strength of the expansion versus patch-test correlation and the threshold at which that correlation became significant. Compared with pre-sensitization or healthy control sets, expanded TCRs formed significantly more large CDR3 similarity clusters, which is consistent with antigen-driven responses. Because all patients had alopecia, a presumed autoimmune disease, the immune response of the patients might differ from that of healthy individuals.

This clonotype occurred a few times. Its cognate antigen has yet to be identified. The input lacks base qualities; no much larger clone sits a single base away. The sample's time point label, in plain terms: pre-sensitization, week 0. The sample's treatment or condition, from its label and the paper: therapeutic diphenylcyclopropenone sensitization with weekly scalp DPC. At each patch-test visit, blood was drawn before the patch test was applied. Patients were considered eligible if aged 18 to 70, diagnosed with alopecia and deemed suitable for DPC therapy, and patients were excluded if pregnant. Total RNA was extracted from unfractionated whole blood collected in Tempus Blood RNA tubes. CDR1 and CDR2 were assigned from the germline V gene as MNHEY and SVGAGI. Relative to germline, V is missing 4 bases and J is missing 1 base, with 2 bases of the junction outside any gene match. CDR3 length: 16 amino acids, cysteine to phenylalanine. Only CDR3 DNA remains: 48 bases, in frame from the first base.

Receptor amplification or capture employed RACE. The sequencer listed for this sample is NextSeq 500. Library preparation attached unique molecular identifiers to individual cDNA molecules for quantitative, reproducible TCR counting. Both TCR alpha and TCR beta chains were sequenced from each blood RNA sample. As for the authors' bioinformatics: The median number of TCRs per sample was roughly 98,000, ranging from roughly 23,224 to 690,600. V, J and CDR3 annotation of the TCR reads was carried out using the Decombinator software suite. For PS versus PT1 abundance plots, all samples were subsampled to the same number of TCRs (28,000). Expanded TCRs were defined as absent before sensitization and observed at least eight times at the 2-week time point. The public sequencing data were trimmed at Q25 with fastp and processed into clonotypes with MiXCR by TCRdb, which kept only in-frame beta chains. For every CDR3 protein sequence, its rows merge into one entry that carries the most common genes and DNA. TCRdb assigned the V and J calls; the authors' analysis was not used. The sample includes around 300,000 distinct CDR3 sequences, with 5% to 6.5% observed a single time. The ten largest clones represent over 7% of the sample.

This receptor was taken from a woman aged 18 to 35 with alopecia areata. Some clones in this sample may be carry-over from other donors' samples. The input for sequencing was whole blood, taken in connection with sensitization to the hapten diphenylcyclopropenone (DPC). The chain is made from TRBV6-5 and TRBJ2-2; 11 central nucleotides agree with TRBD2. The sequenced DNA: TGTGCCAGCAGTTCTACTAGCGGGGGGAACACCGGGGAGCTGTTTTTT. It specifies CASSSTSGGNTGELFF.